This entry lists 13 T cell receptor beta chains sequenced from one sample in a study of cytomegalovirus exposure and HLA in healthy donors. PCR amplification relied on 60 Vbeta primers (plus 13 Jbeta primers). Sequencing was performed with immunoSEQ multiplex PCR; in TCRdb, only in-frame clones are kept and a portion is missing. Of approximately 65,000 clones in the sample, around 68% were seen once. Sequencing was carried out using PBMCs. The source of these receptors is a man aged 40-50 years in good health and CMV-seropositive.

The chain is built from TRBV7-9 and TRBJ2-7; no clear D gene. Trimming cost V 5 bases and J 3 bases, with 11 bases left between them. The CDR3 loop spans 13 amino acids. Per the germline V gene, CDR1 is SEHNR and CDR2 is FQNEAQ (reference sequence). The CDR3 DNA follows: TGTGCCAGCAGCCCCCATTCGGTCTACGAGCAGTACTTC. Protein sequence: CASSPHSVYEQYF.

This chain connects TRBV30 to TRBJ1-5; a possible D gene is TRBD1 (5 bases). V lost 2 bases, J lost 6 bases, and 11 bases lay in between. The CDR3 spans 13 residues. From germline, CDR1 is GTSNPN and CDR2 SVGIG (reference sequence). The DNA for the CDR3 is TGTGCCTGGAGTTTAGGGGAGGGTCAGCCCCAGCATTTT. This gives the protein CAWSLGEGQPQHF.

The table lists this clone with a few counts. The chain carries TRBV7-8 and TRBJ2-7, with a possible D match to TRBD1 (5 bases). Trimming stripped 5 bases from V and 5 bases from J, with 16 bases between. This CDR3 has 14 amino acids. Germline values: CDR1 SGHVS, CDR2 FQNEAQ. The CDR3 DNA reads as TGTGCCAGCAGCCGAGACAGTGGTGGAGACGAGCAGTACTTC. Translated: CASSRDSGGDEQYF.

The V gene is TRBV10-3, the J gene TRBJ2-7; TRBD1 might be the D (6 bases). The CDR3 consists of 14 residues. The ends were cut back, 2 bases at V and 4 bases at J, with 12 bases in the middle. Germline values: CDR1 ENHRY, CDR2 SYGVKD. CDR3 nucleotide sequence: TGTGCCATCAGTGAGGGACCGGGACAATACGAGCAGTACTTC. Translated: CAISEGPGQYEQYF.

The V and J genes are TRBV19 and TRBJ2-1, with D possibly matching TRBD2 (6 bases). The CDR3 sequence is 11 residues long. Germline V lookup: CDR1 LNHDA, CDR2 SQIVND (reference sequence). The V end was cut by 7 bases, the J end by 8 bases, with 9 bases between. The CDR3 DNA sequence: TGTGCCAGTACTAGCGTCCATGAGCAGTTCTTC. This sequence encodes CASTSVHEQFF.

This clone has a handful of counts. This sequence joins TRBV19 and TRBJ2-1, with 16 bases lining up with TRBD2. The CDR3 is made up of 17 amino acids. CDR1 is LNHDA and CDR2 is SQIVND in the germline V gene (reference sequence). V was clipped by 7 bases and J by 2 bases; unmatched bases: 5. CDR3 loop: CASTPGTSGGAYNEQFF. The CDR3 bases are TGTGCCAGTACCCCCGGGACTAGCGGGGGGGCCTACAATGAGCAGTTCTTC. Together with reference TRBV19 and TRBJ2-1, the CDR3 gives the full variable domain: DGGITQSPKYLFRKEGQNVTLSCEQNLNHDAMYWYRQDPGQGLRLIYYSQIVNDFQKGDIAEGYSVSREKKESFPLTVTSAQKNPTAFYLCASTPGTSGGAYNEQFFGPGTRLTVL.

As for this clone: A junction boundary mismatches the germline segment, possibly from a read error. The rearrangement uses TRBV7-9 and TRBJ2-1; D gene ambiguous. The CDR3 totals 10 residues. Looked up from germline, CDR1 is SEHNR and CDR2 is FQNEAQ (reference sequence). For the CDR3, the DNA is TGTTCCAGCAGCTTCCTGGAGCAGTTCTTC. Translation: CSSSFLEQFF.

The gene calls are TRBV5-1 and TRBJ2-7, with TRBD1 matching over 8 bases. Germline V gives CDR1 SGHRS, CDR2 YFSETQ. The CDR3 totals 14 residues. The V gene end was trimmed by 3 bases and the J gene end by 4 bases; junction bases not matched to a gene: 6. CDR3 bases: TGCGCCAGCAGCTCAGGGGGCGAGGGTTACGAGCAGTACTTC. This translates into CASSSGGEGYEQYF.

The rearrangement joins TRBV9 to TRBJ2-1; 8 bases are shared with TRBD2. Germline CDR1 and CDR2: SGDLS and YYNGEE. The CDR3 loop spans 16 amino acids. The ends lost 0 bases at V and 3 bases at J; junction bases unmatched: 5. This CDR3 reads CASSVEGSGVYNEQFF. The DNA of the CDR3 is TGTGCCAGCAGCGTAGAAGGTAGCGGGGTCTACAATGAGCAGTTCTTC.

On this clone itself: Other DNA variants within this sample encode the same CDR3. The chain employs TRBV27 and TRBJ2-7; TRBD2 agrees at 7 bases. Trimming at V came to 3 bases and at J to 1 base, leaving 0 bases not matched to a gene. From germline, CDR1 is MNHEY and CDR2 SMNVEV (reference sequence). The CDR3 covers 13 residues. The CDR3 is CASSFGGSYEQYF. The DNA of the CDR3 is TGTGCCAGCAGTTTCGGGGGGTCCTACGAGCAGTACTTC.

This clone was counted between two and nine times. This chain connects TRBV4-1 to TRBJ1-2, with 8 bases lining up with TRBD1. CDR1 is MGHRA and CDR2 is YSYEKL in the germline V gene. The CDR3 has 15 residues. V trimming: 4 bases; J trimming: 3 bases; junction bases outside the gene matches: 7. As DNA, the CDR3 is TGCGCCAGCAGCCTCACCCAGGGGGCCCACTATGGCTACACCTTC. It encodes CASSLTQGAHYGYTF.

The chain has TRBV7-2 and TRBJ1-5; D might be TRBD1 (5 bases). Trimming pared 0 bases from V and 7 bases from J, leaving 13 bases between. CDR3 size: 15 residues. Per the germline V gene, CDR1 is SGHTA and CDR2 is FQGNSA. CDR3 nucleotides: TGTGCCAGCAGCTTAGCGCTAGGGGTTGGGCAGCCCCAGCATTTT. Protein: CASSLALGVGQPQHF. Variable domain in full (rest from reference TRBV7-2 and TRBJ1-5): GAGVSQSPSNKVTEKGKDVELRCDPISGHTALYWYRQSLGQGLEFLIYFQGNSAPDKSGLPSDRFSAERTGGSVSTLTIQRTQQEDSAVYLCASSLALGVGQPQHFGDGTRLSIL.

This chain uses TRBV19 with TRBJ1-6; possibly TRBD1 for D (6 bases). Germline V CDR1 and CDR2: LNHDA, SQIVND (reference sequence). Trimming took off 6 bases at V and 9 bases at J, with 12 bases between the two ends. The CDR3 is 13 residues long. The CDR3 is CASRAGDGSPLHF. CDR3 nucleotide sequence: TGTGCCAGTAGAGCAGGGGACGGTTCACCCCTCCACTTT.